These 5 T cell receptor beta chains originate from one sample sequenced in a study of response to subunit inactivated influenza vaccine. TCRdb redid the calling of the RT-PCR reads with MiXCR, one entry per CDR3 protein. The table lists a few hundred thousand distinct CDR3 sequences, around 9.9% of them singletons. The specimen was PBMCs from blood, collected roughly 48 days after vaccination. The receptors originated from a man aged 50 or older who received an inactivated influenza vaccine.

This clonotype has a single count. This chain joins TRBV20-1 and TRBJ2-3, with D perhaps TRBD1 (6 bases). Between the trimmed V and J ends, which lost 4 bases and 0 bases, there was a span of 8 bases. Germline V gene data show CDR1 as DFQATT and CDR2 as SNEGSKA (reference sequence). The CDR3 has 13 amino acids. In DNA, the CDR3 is TGCAGTGCTACAGGGGTGAGCACAGATACGCAGTATTTT. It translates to CSATGVSTDTQYF.

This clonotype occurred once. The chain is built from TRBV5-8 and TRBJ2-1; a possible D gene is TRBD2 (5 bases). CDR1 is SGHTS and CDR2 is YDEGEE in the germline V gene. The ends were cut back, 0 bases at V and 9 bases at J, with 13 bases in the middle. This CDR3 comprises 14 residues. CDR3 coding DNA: TGTGCCAGCAGCTTGGGGCTCCACAGCGGTGAGCAGTTCTTC. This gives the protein CASSLGLHSGEQFF.

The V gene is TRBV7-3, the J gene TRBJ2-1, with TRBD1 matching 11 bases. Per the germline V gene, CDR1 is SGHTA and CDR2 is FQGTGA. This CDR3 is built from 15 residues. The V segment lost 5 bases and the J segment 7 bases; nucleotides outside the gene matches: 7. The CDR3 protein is CASSRPGQGVNEQFF. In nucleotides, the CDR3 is TGTGCCAGCAGCCGACCGGGACAGGGGGTAAATGAGCAGTTCTTC.

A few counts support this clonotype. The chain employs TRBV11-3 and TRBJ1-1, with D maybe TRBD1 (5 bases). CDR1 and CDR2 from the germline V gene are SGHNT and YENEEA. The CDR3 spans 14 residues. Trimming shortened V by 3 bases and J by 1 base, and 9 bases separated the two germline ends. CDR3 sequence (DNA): TGTGCCAGCAGCTTGGGACCAACGAACACTGAAGCTTTCTTT. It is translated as CASSLGPTNTEAFF.

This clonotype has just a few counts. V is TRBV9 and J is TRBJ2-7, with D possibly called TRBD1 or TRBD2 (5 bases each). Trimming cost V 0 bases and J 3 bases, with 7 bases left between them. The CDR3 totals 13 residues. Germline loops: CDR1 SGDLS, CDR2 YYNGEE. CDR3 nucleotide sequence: TGTGCCAGCAGCGTAGGGGGGAACTACGAGCAGTACTTC. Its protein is CASSVGGNYEQYF.